The entry below gives a single T cell receptor beta chain sequence along with its context. These data are taken from a study of blood T cell repertoires in COVID-19. Study information: Sources were T cells, B-cell-depleted T cells, or PBMCs; the material itself was cDNA or gDNA.

Sequenced by immunoSEQ multiplex PCR; TCRdb stores in-frame clones only, minus some. The table includes approximately 240,000 clones, roughly 90% detected once. V lost 6 bases and J lost 8, with 20 bases in between. CDR1 and CDR2 (germline): SNHLY, FYNNEI. The CDR3 consists of 15 residues. Individuals aged about 18 to 100 years were recruited from roughly 22 US areas. Cohorts were determined from participant-reported clinical history. The sequencing input was PBMCs or T cells enriched from blood (not recorded which). This TCR was sampled from a woman in her twenties or thirties with acute COVID-19. The chain is built from TRBV2 and TRBJ2-1; possible D gene TRBD1, 5 bases. Here the CDR3 reads CASRRLFRRADEQFF. In DNA form, the CDR3 reads TGTGCCAGCAGACGGCTATTTCGCAGGGCCGATGAGCAGTTCTTC.